A selection of T cell receptor beta chains follows, all from one sample in a study of OX40 agonist ivuxolimab in advanced cancers. TCRdb keeps only in-frame clones here, not all; method: immunoSEQ multiplex PCR. The sample records around 82,000 clones, more than 75% being singletons. The starting material was CD4+ or CD8+ T cells sorted from blood, obtained in a trial of the OX40 agonist ivuxolimab. The receptors derive from an adult with an advanced solid tumor such as melanoma, head and neck, liver or kidney cancer. Both conserved end residues are part of each CDR3. The order of the fields is clone size, D gene, V gene, J gene, CDR3 DNA, CDR3 protein. D genes are given only for firm matches. The size of a clone is reported for some rows only, either as once, few or many, or as a class for expanded clones.

clone_size: once
d_call: -
v_call: TRBV5-1
j_call: TRBJ1-2
cdr3_nt: TGCGCCAGCAGCTTAGGGGGGGAAGCTAACTATGGCTACACCTTC
cdr3_aa: CASSLGGEANYGYTF

clone_size: -
d_call: -
v_call: TRBV15
j_call: TRBJ1-4
cdr3_nt: TGTGCCACCAGCAGAGGTCAGCCCGGGACGGATAATGAAAAACTGTTTTTT
cdr3_aa: CATSRGQPGTDNEKLFF

clone_size: -
d_call: TRBD1
v_call: TRBV19
j_call: TRBJ1-2
cdr3_nt: TGTGCCAGTAGTATCCCGGGACAGGGAGGCTATGGCTACACCTTC
cdr3_aa: CASSIPGQGGYGYTF

clone_size: -
d_call: -
v_call: TRBV5-5
j_call: TRBJ2-1
cdr3_nt: TGTGCCAGCAGTCCCCTAGTGGGGGGCTCGAATGAGCAGTTCTTC
cdr3_aa: CASSPLVGGSNEQFF

clone_size: -
d_call: -
v_call: TRBV5-6
j_call: TRBJ1-4
cdr3_nt: TGTGCCAGCAGCTTGTACCAGATTGCAACTAATGAAAAACTGTTTTTT
cdr3_aa: CASSLYQIATNEKLFF

clone_size: -
d_call: -
v_call: TRBV4-3
j_call: TRBJ1-4
cdr3_nt: TGCGCCAGCAGCCACGACGCGGGGGCCGGGAATGAAAAACTGTTTTTT
cdr3_aa: CASSHDAGAGNEKLFF

clone_size: -
d_call: -
v_call: TRBV21-1
j_call: TRBJ2-5
cdr3_nt: TGTGCCAGCACCAAAGAAGAGTGGGGGTGCCAAGAGACCCAGTACTTC
cdr3_aa: CASTKEEWGCQETQYF

clone_size: -
d_call: -
v_call: TRBV7-3
j_call: TRBJ1-2
cdr3_nt: TGTGCCAGCAGCTTAACGGGCCAGGCAATTGAAGGCTACACCTTC
cdr3_aa: CASSLTGQAIEGYTF

clone_size: -
d_call: -
v_call: TRBV7-2
j_call: TRBJ1-5
cdr3_nt: TGTGCCAGCAGCTTATTGCCCACCAATCAGCCCCAGCATTTT
cdr3_aa: CASSLLPTNQPQHF

clone_size: -
d_call: -
v_call: TRBV14
j_call: TRBJ2-1
cdr3_nt: TGTGCCAGCAGCCAATACGGAGGGTCGGTCCCAGGGGATGAGCAGTTCTTC
cdr3_aa: CASSQYGGSVPGDEQFF

clone_size: -
d_call: -
v_call: TRBV6-1
j_call: TRBJ2-7
cdr3_nt: TGTGCCAGCAGTGACGGAACCTACGAGCAGTACTTC
cdr3_aa: CASSDGTYEQYF

clone_size: once
d_call: TRBD1
v_call: TRBV6-6
j_call: TRBJ2-2
cdr3_nt: TGTGCCAGCAGGGACAGGGCCACCGGGGAGCTGTTTTTT
cdr3_aa: CASRDRATGELFF

clone_size: -
d_call: -
v_call: TRBV7-2
j_call: TRBJ2-7
cdr3_nt: TGTGCCAGCAGCTACTCTAGTGGGGGCCGATTCTACGAGCAGTACTTC
cdr3_aa: CASSYSSGGRFYEQYF

clone_size: -
d_call: -
v_call: TRBV10-3
j_call: TRBJ2-1
cdr3_nt: TGTGCCATCAGTGCCCTTGACAGCTACCTTGAGCAGTTCTTC
cdr3_aa: CAISALDSYLEQFF

clone_size: -
d_call: -
v_call: TRBV4-1
j_call: TRBJ2-7
cdr3_nt: TGCGCCAGCAGTACCGGTGTGGGGGGATTCTACGAGCAGTACTTC
cdr3_aa: CASSTGVGGFYEQYF

clone_size: -
d_call: TRBD1
v_call: TRBV19
j_call: TRBJ1-1
cdr3_nt: TGTGCCAGTTGTGACAGGGCCGTCGCTGAAGCTTTCTTT
cdr3_aa: CASCDRAVAEAFF

clone_size: once
d_call: -
v_call: TRBV7-6
j_call: TRBJ2-1
cdr3_nt: TGTGCCAGCAGCTTAGCGGAGGGGGGTGAGCAGTTCTTC
cdr3_aa: CASSLAEGGEQFF

clone_size: -
d_call: -
v_call: TRBV2
j_call: TRBJ2-3
cdr3_nt: TGTGCCAGCAGGGGGGGGGCCCGCACAGATACGCAGTATTTT
cdr3_aa: CASRGGARTDTQYF

clone_size: -
d_call: -
v_call: TRBV6-5
j_call: TRBJ2-3
cdr3_nt: TGTGCCAGCAGTCGAAACTATGTGGCAGATACGCAGTATTTT
cdr3_aa: CASSRNYVADTQYF

clone_size: -
d_call: -
v_call: TRBV5-5
j_call: TRBJ1-4
cdr3_nt: TGTGCCAGCAGCGGCCAAGGAGGGGAAAAACTGTTTTTT
cdr3_aa: CASSGQGGEKLFF

clone_size: -
d_call: -
v_call: TRBV19
j_call: TRBJ1-2
cdr3_nt: TGTGCCAGTAGTATGCTATCGGACAGCTTTTATGGCTACACCTTC
cdr3_aa: CASSMLSDSFYGYTF

clone_size: -
d_call: -
v_call: TRBV4-2
j_call: TRBJ2-3
cdr3_nt: TGTGCCAGCAGCCCCCTTTCCACAGATACGCAGTATTTT
cdr3_aa: CASSPLSTDTQYF

clone_size: -
d_call: -
v_call: TRBV11-2
j_call: TRBJ2-5
cdr3_nt: TGTGCCAGCAGCCCCATGGGGCGGGGGCTGGGAAAGACCCAGTACTTC
cdr3_aa: CASSPMGRGLGKTQYF